This is a list of T cell receptor beta chains from one sample in a study of cytotoxic CD8 clonotypes in ibrutinib-treated CLL. Some clones are missing from TCRdb's copy, which holds only in-frame ones; the method was immunoSEQ multiplex PCR. The sample comprises about 300,000 clones, approximately 76% of which are singletons, and about 6% rests with the top ten. Sequenced here: PBMCs, sampled at disease progression, from a patient treated with ibrutinib. These receptors were taken from a human donor with chronic lymphocytic leukemia. The CDR3 runs from the conserved cysteine through the conserved F or W. The order of the fields is D gene, V gene, J gene, CDR3 protein. D genes are given only for firm matches.

D gene: TRBD1
V gene: TRBV12-5
J gene: TRBJ2-1
CDR3 protein: CASGAQGAYNEQFF

D gene: -
V gene: TRBV19
J gene: TRBJ1-5
CDR3 protein: CASSYQEYSNQPQHF

D gene: TRBD1
V gene: TRBV19
J gene: TRBJ1-6
CDR3 protein: CASSAGTGNSPLHF

D gene: -
V gene: TRBV2
J gene: TRBJ2-3
CDR3 protein: CASPLGLTDTQYF

D gene: -
V gene: TRBV9
J gene: TRBJ2-2
CDR3 protein: CASSPRQELTGELFF

D gene: TRBD2
V gene: TRBV11-3
J gene: TRBJ2-3
CDR3 protein: CASSFTSGADTQYF

D gene: TRBD1
V gene: TRBV18
J gene: TRBJ2-2
CDR3 protein: CASSPRSGGARNTGELFF

D gene: -
V gene: TRBV7-2
J gene: TRBJ2-7
CDR3 protein: CASSQRGFYEQYF

D gene: -
V gene: TRBV11-2
J gene: TRBJ1-4
CDR3 protein: CASSRDRLLEKLFF

D gene: TRBD1
V gene: TRBV5-6
J gene: TRBJ1-2
CDR3 protein: CASSLGGDRVYGYTF

D gene: -
V gene: TRBV2
J gene: TRBJ2-7
CDR3 protein: CASPGTQGQYF

D gene: -
V gene: TRBV4-1
J gene: TRBJ2-7
CDR3 protein: CASSQEFTEQYF

D gene: -
V gene: TRBV5-3
J gene: TRBJ2-7
CDR3 protein: CASRRAYEQYF

D gene: -
V gene: TRBV6-5
J gene: TRBJ2-1
CDR3 protein: CASRNRESWNEQFF

D gene: TRBD2
V gene: TRBV5-1
J gene: TRBJ2-2
CDR3 protein: CASSLTSGSSGELFF

D gene: -
V gene: TRBV28
J gene: TRBJ1-2
CDR3 protein: CASSPWGVEGYTF

D gene: -
V gene: TRBV29-1
J gene: TRBJ1-1
CDR3 protein: CSVVWGVNTEAFF